These 24 T cell receptor beta chains were sequenced from one sample in a study of CD8 T cells in Susac syndrome. RNA was extracted with the RNeasy kit, and a quantity of 0.5 to 1 ug was reverse transcribed using random hexamers. TCRdb re-called the immunoSEQ multiplex PCR reads with MiXCR, one entry per CDR3 protein. The table lists some 150,000 distinct CDR3 sequences, around 94% of them singletons. Sequenced input: CD4+ T cells from PBMCs. The source of these receptors is a human donor in good health.

V and J are TRBV6-5 and TRBJ1-1, with a weak D call TRBD1 (6 bases). CDR3 size: 15 residues. CDR1 MNHEY and CDR2 SVGAGI come from the germline V gene. V was cut by 6 bases and J by 4 bases, with 18 bases left in between. CDR3 amino acids: CASRQLIGGGTEAFF. As DNA, the CDR3 is TGTGCCAGCAGACAACTGATTGGAGGGGGCACTGAAGCTTTCTTT.

The V gene is TRBV5-1, the J gene TRBJ2-3; possible D gene TRBD1, 6 bases. V was clipped by 5 bases and J by 0 bases, with 10 bases between them. CDR1 SGHRS and CDR2 YFSETQ come from the germline V gene. The CDR3 is made up of 14 amino acids. CDR3 region: CASSAGVSTDTQYF. The CDR3 DNA is TGCGCCAGCAGTGCAGGGGTGAGCACAGATACGCAGTATTTT.

This clonotype occurred once. The chain has TRBV12-5 and TRBJ1-1, with D perhaps matching TRBD1 (5 bases). The V and J ends lost 6 bases and 0 bases respectively, with 20 bases between them. This CDR3 is 17 amino acids long. CDR1 is LGHNT, CDR2 FRNRAP, per germline. The CDR3 is CASGAFGTLGVNTEAFF. The CDR3 nucleotides read TGTGCTAGTGGGGCCTTCGGGACCCTAGGGGTGAACACTGAAGCTTTCTTT.

V usage is TRBV12-5 and J usage is TRBJ1-3; D is perhaps TRBD1 (5 bases). Per the germline V gene, CDR1 is LGHNT and CDR2 is FRNRAP. Trimming removed 6 bases from V and 0 bases from J, with 15 bases in between. The CDR3 is 16 residues long. The CDR3 loop is CASGAGRGNSGNTIYF. The DNA for the CDR3 is TGTGCTAGTGGCGCTGGACGGGGGAACTCTGGAAACACCATATATTTT.

The chain carries TRBV5-4 and TRBJ2-5, with D possibly TRBD1 on 5 matching bases. Trimming took off 4 bases at V and 5 bases at J, with 12 bases between the two ends. The CDR3 runs to 13 residues. In germline, CDR1 is SGHNT, CDR2 YYREEE (reference sequence). This CDR3 is CASSPQGVETQYF. The CDR3, as DNA: TGTGCCAGCAGCCCCCAAGGGGTGGAGACCCAGTACTTC.

The chain has TRBV29-1 and TRBJ1-2, with D uncertain. The germline CDR1 and CDR2 sequences are SQVTM and ANQGSEA. With 7 bases removed from V and 0 bases from J, the gap between germline ends came to 15 bases. This CDR3 is 14 amino acids long. The CDR3 loop reads CSAVSPAPNYGYTF. CDR3 bases: TGCAGCGCGGTATCACCAGCTCCTAACTATGGCTACACCTTC.

The chain uses TRBV6-2 or TRBV6-3 and TRBJ2-7; the D gene is possibly TRBD2 (6 bases). This CDR3 region has 11 residues. The V end was cut by 7 bases, the J end by 3 bases, with 7 bases between. Germline values: CDR1 MNHEY, CDR2 SVGEGT. DNA for the CDR3: TGTGCCAGCACGGGGGTCTACGAGCAGTACTTC. Translated: CASTGVYEQYF.

This chain uses TRBV29-1 with TRBJ2-7; TRBD2 might be the D (6 bases). V gave up 5 bases and J gave up 9 bases, with 20 bases separating them. The germline V gene encodes CDR1 SQVTM and CDR2 ANQGSEA. This CDR3 has 13 amino acids. The chain's CDR3 is CSVLLRLGLRQYF. Here the CDR3 DNA reads TGCAGCGTTCTCCTCAGACTAGGGTTGCGGCAGTACTTC.

This clonotype came up once. The V call is TRBV4-1, the J call TRBJ1-1; D perhaps matches TRBD1 (6 bases). Trimming left V 3 bases short and J 1 base short, with 9 bases between. The germline CDR1 and CDR2 sequences are MGHRA and YSYEKL. This CDR3 region has 14 residues. CDR3 protein: CASSQTGQNTEAFF. The CDR3 DNA is TGCGCCAGCAGCCAGACGGGACAGAACACTGAAGCTTTCTTT.

The chain links TRBV27 to TRBJ1-2; TRBD1 agrees at 7 bases. The CDR3 extends over 15 amino acids. From germline, CDR1 is MNHEY and CDR2 SMNVEV (reference sequence). J lost 4 bases, V lost 6 bases, and 11 bases had no gene match. CDR3 coding DNA: TGTGCCAGCAGCTCCCCGGGACAGTCGGGCTATGGCTACACCTTC. It encodes CASSSPGQSGYGYTF.

The chain uses TRBV5-6 and TRBJ2-6; D gene ambiguous. This CDR3 has 16 residues. The V and J ends lost 4 bases and 2 bases respectively, with 13 bases between them. The germline V gene encodes CDR1 SGHDT and CDR2 YYEEEE. DNA of the CDR3: TGTGCCAGCAGCGGAGACGCCGTCGCTGGGGCCAACGTCCTGACTTTC. Translating gives CASSGDAVAGANVLTF.

This clonotype has just one count. The V call is TRBV10-1, the J call TRBJ2-7, with TRBD2 matching over 9 bases. The germline V gene has CDR1 WNHNN and CDR2 SYGVQD (reference sequence). Trimming removed 4 bases from V and 7 bases from J; junction bases left unmatched: 8. The CDR3 has 14 residues. CDR3 residues: CASSVLAGSGEQYF. CDR3 sequence (DNA): TGCGCCAGCAGTGTCCTAGCGGGGTCCGGGGAGCAGTACTTC.

CDR3 in amino acids: CASSRGGILNTEAFF. The CDR3 DNA sequence: TGCGCCAGCAGCCGCGGAGGCATTCTGAACACTGAAGCTTTCTTT. The V call is TRBV4-1, the J call TRBJ1-1; D is unresolved. Trimming took 4 bases from V and 0 from J, leaving 12 bases between them. CDR3 length: 15 residues. CDR1 and CDR2 (germline): MGHRA, YSYEKL.

The chain uses TRBV20-1 and TRBJ1-1; weak D call: TRBD1 (5 bases). V was clipped by 3 bases and J by 1 base, with 15 bases between them. This CDR3 comprises 15 residues. Per germline, CDR1 DFQATT and CDR2 SNEGSKA (reference sequence). This CDR3 is CSASGVGGTNTEAFF. CDR3 DNA: TGCAGTGCTAGTGGGGTGGGTGGGACGAACACTGAAGCTTTCTTT.

The chain is built from TRBV30 and TRBJ2-2; 8 nucleotides align to TRBD1. Germline lookup yields CDR1 GTSNPN and CDR2 SVGIG (reference sequence). J gave up 3 bases and V 3 bases, and 18 bases lay outside the gene matches. There are 19 residues in the CDR3. The CDR3 loop is CAWREPGTGVRSYTGELFF. For the CDR3, the DNA is TGTGCCTGGAGGGAACCAGGGACAGGAGTTAGGTCTTACACCGGGGAGCTGTTTTTT.

V gene TRBV20-1 combines with J gene TRBJ1-3, with D unclear. Germline-derived CDR1 and CDR2 are DFQATT and SNEGSKA (reference sequence). The germline V and J ends were trimmed by 6 bases and 1 base, with 10 bases remaining between them. The CDR3 spans 13 residues. CDR3 region: CSAPELSGNTIYF. The CDR3 DNA is TGCAGTGCCCCTGAGCTGTCTGGAAACACCATATATTTT.

The chain employs TRBV12-3 or TRBV12-4 and TRBJ1-4; D possibly corresponds to TRBD1 (5 bases). CDR3 length: 22 residues. Trimming stripped 4 bases from V and 0 bases from J, with 30 bases between. Here the CDR3 DNA reads TGTGCCAGCAGTTCCGACCCGGGACGGATGGGGCGCGAGACGTCAACTAATGAAAAACTGTTTTTT. This sequence encodes CASSSDPGRMGRETSTNEKLFF.

This rearrangement joins TRBV29-1 to TRBJ1-4; 8 positions match TRBD1. Germline assignment: CDR1 SQVTM and CDR2 ANQGSEA. The CDR3 runs 16 residues. J lost 8 bases, V lost 1 base, and 12 bases had no gene match. The CDR3 sequence: CSVEGHDRGNMEKLFF. The CDR3 DNA follows: TGCAGCGTTGAAGGGCACGACAGGGGAAATATGGAAAAACTGTTTTTT.

The chain employs TRBV29-1 and TRBJ1-2; possibly TRBD1 for D (5 bases). The CDR3 runs 12 residues. Trimming removed 3 bases at V and 4 bases at J, with 9 bases between. Germline CDR1 and CDR2: SQVTM and ANQGSEA. CDR3 DNA: TGCAGCGTTGATACAGGCCCCTATGGCTACACCTTC. This translates into CSVDTGPYGYTF.

CDR3 sequence reads: CASSQVAGGYTF. In DNA, the CDR3 is TGTGCCAGCAGCCAAGTTGCGGGGGGCTACACCTTC. V usage is TRBV3-1 and J usage is TRBJ1-2, with D unclear. The CDR3 sequence is 12 residues long. Deletions cut 1 base from V and 8 bases from J, with 8 bases between. Germline V gene data show CDR1 as LGHDT and CDR2 as YNNKEL (reference sequence). Full variable domain (missing parts from reference TRBV3-1 and TRBJ1-2): DTAVSQTPKYLVTQMGNDKSIKCEQNLGHDTMYWYKQDSKKFLKIMFSYNNKELIINETVPNRFSPKSPDKAHLNLHINSLELGDSAVYFCASSQVAGGYTFGSGTRLTVV.

The rearrangement uses TRBV20-1 and TRBJ2-3; the match to TRBD2 covers 12 bases. V lost 6 bases and J lost 4; bases outside the gene matches: 8. The CDR3 runs to 15 residues. The germline gives CDR1 DFQATT, CDR2 SNEGSKA (reference sequence). CDR3 coding DNA: TGCAGTGCCTGGGGCGCTAGCGGGAGGGCAGATACGCAGTATTTT. This gives the protein CSAWGASGRADTQYF.

The chain is built from TRBV5-1 and TRBJ2-7; unclear D gene. V was pared by 5 bases and J by 2 bases, with 17 bases between. The CDR3 length is 15 residues. Germline lookup yields CDR1 SGHRS and CDR2 YFSETQ. CDR3: CASRRSQDTPYEQYF. In DNA, the CDR3 is TGCGCCAGCAGAAGATCCCAAGACACCCCCTACGAGCAGTACTTC.

V and J are TRBV5-6 and TRBJ1-2, with 8 positions matching TRBD1. J lost 3 bases, V lost 4 bases, and 5 bases had no gene match. The CDR3 totals 14 residues. In germline, CDR1 is SGHDT, CDR2 YYEEEE. In DNA form, the CDR3 reads TGTGCCAGCAGCACCGGACAGGGACACTATGGCTACACCTTC. This translates into CASSTGQGHYGYTF.

The chain carries TRBV5-1 and TRBJ2-7; D might be TRBD2 (6 bases). V was trimmed by 0 bases and J by 6 bases, leaving 16 bases between them. Germline loops: CDR1 SGHRS, CDR2 YFSETQ. The CDR3 is 15 residues long. The CDR3: CASSLVGGSSGEQYF. As DNA, the CDR3 is TGCGCCAGCAGCTTGGTGGGGGGTAGCTCCGGCGAGCAGTACTTC.